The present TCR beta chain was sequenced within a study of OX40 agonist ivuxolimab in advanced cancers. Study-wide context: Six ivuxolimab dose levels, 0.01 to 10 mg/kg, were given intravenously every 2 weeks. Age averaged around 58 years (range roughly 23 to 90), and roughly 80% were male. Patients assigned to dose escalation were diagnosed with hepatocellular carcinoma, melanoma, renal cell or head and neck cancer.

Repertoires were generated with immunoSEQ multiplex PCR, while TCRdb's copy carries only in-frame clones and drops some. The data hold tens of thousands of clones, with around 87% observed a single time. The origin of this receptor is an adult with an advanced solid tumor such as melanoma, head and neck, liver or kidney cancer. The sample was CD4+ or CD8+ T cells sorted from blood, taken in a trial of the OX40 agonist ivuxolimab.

CDR3 sequence reads: CASSLERSGNYNEQFF. As DNA, the CDR3 is TGTGCCAGCAGCTTAGAGAGGTCAGGTAACTACAATGAGCAGTTCTTC. The chain combines TRBV7-9 with TRBJ2-1; D gene ambiguous. The germline gives CDR1 SEHNR, CDR2 FQNEAQ (reference sequence). V was trimmed by 1 base and J by 3 bases, leaving 13 bases between them. This CDR3 is built from 16 residues.